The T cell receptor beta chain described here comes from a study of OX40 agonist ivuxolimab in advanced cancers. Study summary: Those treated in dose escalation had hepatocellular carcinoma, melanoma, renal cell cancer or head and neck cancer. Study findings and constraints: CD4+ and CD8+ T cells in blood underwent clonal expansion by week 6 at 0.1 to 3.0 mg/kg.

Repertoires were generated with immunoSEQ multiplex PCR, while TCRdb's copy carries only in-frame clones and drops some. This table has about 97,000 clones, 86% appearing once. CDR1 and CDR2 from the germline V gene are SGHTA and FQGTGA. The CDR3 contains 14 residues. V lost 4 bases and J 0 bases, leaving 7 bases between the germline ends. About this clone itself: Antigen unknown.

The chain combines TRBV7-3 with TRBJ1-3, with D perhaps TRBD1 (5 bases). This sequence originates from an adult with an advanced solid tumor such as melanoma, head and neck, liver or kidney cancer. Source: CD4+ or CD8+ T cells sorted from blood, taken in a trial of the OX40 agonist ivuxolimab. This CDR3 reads CASSSGPSGNTIYF. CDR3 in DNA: TGTGCCAGCAGCTCGGGGCCCTCTGGAAACACCATATATTTT.